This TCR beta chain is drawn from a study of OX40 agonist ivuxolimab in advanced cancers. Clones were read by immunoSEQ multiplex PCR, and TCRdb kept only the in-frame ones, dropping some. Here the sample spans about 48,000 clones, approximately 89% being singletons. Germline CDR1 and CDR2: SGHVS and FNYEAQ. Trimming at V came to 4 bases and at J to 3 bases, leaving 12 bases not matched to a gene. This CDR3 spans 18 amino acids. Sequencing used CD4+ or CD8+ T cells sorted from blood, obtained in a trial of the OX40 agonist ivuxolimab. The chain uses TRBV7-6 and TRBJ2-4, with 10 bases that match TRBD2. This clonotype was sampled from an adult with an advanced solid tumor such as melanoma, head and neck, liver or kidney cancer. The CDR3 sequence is CASSSRWLAGEVKNIQYF. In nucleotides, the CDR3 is TGTGCCAGCAGCTCTCGGTGGCTAGCGGGAGAGGTCAAAAACATTCAGTACTTC.